These T cell receptor beta chains were read from a single sample in a study of blood T cell repertoires in COVID-19. The data were produced by immunoSEQ multiplex PCR, yet TCRdb's version contains in-frame clones alone and is incomplete. The repertoire includes 150,000 to 200,000 clones, around 85% of them detected once, and 3% to 4% sits in the top ten. Specimen: peripheral blood. Receptors were obtained from a man between 60 and 70 years old with acute or convalescent COVID-19. Both conserved end residues are part of each CDR3. The D gene is left open where the match is weak. Expanded clones get a size class; other rows say once, few or many, or leave the size out.

clone_size d_call j_call v_call cdr3_nt cdr3_aa
NA TRBD2 TRBJ2-1 TRBV11-2 TGTGCCAGCAGCTTAGACCCAGCGGGAGGCTACAATGAGCAGTTCTTC CASSLDPAGGYNEQFF
NA TRBD1 TRBJ2-2 TRBV3-1/TRBV3-2 TGTGCCAGCAGCGCAGGCGGGCGGGACAGGGGGTACACCGGGGAGCTGTTTTTT CASSAGGRDRGYTGELFF
NA TRBD2 TRBJ2-5 TRBV5-1 TGCGCCAGCAGCTCCTTGACTAGCGAGGGGTCAGAGACCCAGTACTTC CASSSLTSEGSETQYF
NA NA TRBJ1-4 TRBV19 TGTGCCAGTAGCCGTGACAGTTATAATGAAAAACTGTTTTTT CASSRDSYNEKLFF
NA NA TRBJ1-2 TRBV27 TGTGCCAGCAGTCCGGACAGATTATCGAAAGGCTACACCTTC CASSPDRLSKGYTF
NA TRBD1 TRBJ2-2 TRBV28 TGTGCCAGCAGGACAGGGGGACTGAACACCGGGGAGCTGTTTTTT CASRTGGLNTGELFF
NA TRBD2 TRBJ2-7 TRBV25-1 TGTGCCAGCAGGGGGACTAGCGGGAGCTACGAGCAGTACTTC CASRGTSGSYEQYF
few NA TRBJ2-1 TRBV3-1/TRBV3-2 TGTGCCAGCAGCCATATCTCCAGAGGCCAACTCTTC CASSHISRGQLF
once NA TRBJ2-7 TRBV5-6 TGTGCCAGCAGCCCTACCTCCGCGACCTACGAGCAGTACTTC CASSPTSATYEQYF
NA TRBD2 TRBJ2-3 TRBV15 TGTGCCACCAGTCCATCTAGCGGGAGAGGACCAGATACGCAGTATTTT CATSPSSGRGPDTQYF
NA NA TRBJ2-2 TRBV19 TGTGCCAGTAGCCCGACGGCGGCTTCCGGGGAGCTGTTTTTT CASSPTAASGELFF
NA NA TRBJ2-7 TRBV6-5 TGTGCCAGCAGCCCACGGTTGGAGCGGACCTACGAGCAGTACTTC CASSPRLERTYEQYF
NA NA TRBJ2-7 TRBV19 TGTGCCAGTAGTACAGGAACCAGCTCCTACGAGCAGTACTTC CASSTGTSSYEQYF
NA TRBD1 TRBJ2-3 TRBV28 TGTGCCAGCAGTTTGGAAGGGGGCGCAGATACGCAGTATTTT CASSLEGGADTQYF
NA TRBD2 TRBJ2-7 TRBV5-1 TGCGCCAGCAGCTTGCAATCCCAGGGAGGGCACGAGCAGTACTTC CASSLQSQGGHEQYF
NA NA TRBJ1-6 TRBV19 TGTGCCAGTAACGCTGACAGGAGTAATTCACCCCTCCACTTT CASNADRSNSPLHF
NA NA TRBJ1-5 TRBV15 TGTGCCACCAGCAGAGATGCAGGGCAGCCCCAGCATTTT CATSRDAGQPQHF
NA TRBD1 TRBJ1-1 TRBV18 TGTGCCAGCTCAACCGCAGGGGGAAACACTGAAGCTTTCTTT CASSTAGGNTEAFF
NA NA TRBJ2-1 TRBV9 TGTGCCAGCAGCGTCCCAGGGAAGACTGAGCAGTTCTTC CASSVPGKTEQFF
NA NA TRBJ2-7 TRBV14 TGTGCCAGCAGCCCTTACCGGGGTGTGAATGTGTACGAGCAGTACTTC CASSPYRGVNVYEQYF
few TRBD1 TRBJ1-1 TRBV19 TGTGCCAGTAGTAAAGAACGGGACAGGGATTTTCGTGAAGCTTTCTTT CASSKERDRDFREAFF
NA NA TRBJ2-7 TRBV5-1 TGCGCCAGCAGCTTGGAGGGACTGACGGCAAGGGAGCAGTACTTC CASSLEGLTAREQYF
NA TRBD2 TRBJ2-5 TRBV6-5 TGTGCCAGCGACACACAGAGCGGGAGTAAAGAGACCCAGTACTTC CASDTQSGSKETQYF
few TRBD2 TRBJ2-2 TRBV19 TGTGCCAGTAGTAGGTCCCTAGCGGGAGAAACCGGGGAGCTGTTTTTT CASSRSLAGETGELFF
NA TRBD2 TRBJ2-1 TRBV27 TGTGCCAGCAGTTTCTTAGCGGGAGGCCCCAGGGTCTTC CASSFLAGGPRVF
NA NA TRBJ2-1 TRBV5-4 TGTGCCAGCAGCTTGGGGCATTCTAGCGTCCAGGAGCAGTTCTTC CASSLGHSSVQEQFF